Here is one T cell receptor (beta chain) with its context. Its specificity is unknown. These data are taken from a study of cytotoxic CD8 clonotypes in ibrutinib-treated CLL. Background on the study: Each sample contained, on average, about 250,000 productive templates and 80,000 to 95,000 productive rearrangements.

The intended depth for sequencing was 1 in 200,000 to 1 in 1 million T cells. Method: immunoSEQ multiplex PCR; TCRdb's copy keeps in-frame clones and lacks some. The sample holds 120,000 to 150,000 clones, around 93% seen once. Broader study findings: Clonality went higher at ibrutinib response and then dropped back toward baseline at progression. Age-matched healthy donor levels were exceeded by baseline clonality, which tracked circulating CD8+ T-cell counts.

The source is a human donor with chronic lymphocytic leukemia. The sample in question was PBMCs, obtained after 12 months of ibrutinib treatment.

DNA for the CDR3: TGTGCCAGTGGCCAAGCCGGGGCTGGCGGGGAGCTGTTTTTT. Its protein is CASGQAGAGGELFF. The gene calls are TRBV19 and TRBJ2-2, with D possibly being TRBD1 or TRBD2 (5 bases each). V lost 8 bases and J 7 bases, leaving 17 bases between the germline ends. This CDR3 is 14 amino acids long. The V gene's germline CDR1 is LNHDA and CDR2 SQIVND (reference sequence).